A selection of T cell receptor beta chains follows, all from one sample in a study of CD8+CD57+ T cells in acquired aplastic anemia. One entry per CDR3 protein results from TCRdb running MiXCR on the reads. In the table there are 100,000 to 120,000 distinct CDR3 sequences, approximately 48% of which are singletons. The specimen sequenced was sorted CD4+, CD8+, or CD8+CD57+ T cells (not recorded which) from PBMCs. The origin of the receptors is a human donor in good health, serving as a control. The CDR3 runs from the conserved cysteine through the conserved F or W. D genes are given only for firm matches. Some rows have no size entry. The others give once, few or many, or a class for an expanded clone.

>once|TRBJ2-1|TRBD2|TRBV10-3
TGTGCCATCAGTGCCCAAGCGGGGGCCATTTACAATGAGCAGTTCTTC
CAISAQAGAIYNEQFF
>few|TRBJ2-7|-|TRBV10-3
TGTGCCATCCAACGGGGGGCGGGGTACGAGCAGTACTTC
CAIQRGAGYEQYF
>many|TRBJ2-7|TRBD1|TRBV9
TGTGCCAGCAGCGGACGCGACAGGGTCGACGAGCAGTACTTC
CASSGRDRVDEQYF
>-|TRBJ1-2|-|TRBV25-1
TGTGCCAGCAGTGAATCGGGGATCGGCTACACCTTC
CASSESGIGYTF
>-|TRBJ2-5|-|TRBV2
TGTGCCAGCGGCTGGGCTAGACAAGAGACCCAGTACTTC
CASGWARQETQYF
>once|TRBJ2-7|-|TRBV7-9
TGTGCCAGCAGCGGCCCCCGGGAGCAGTACTTC
CASSGPREQYF
>few|TRBJ2-5|-|TRBV7-2
TGTGCCAGCAGCTTAGCTAGGGAGGAGACCCAGTACTTC
CASSLAREETQYF
>many|TRBJ1-2|-|TRBV10-3
TGTGCCATCAGCGGAGAGACAGGTTCCCAATATGGCTACACCTTC
CAISGETGSQYGYTF
>few|TRBJ1-3|-|TRBV27
TGTGCCAGCAGTTTGTCCGGAGGGTTTGGAAACACCATATATTTT
CASSLSGGFGNTIYF
>-|TRBJ2-3|TRBD1|TRBV20-1
TGCAGTGCCAGGACCGGGGCAGGGGGCTCAGATACGCAGTATTTT
CSARTGAGGSDTQYF
>-|TRBJ2-2|-|TRBV6-1
TGTGCCAGCACTCCTCCGGTTGGCAGGAACACCGGGGAGCTGTTTTTT
CASTPPVGRNTGELFF
>-|TRBJ1-5|-|TRBV2
TGTGCCAGCAGTGCGGTTGGGGCCCTAAATCAGCCCCAGCATTTT
CASSAVGALNQPQHF
>-|TRBJ1-1|TRBD1|TRBV12-3/TRBV12-4
TGTGCCAGCAGTCCGAGACAGGGGGCGGCCGCTGAAGCTTTCTTT
CASSPRQGAAAEAFF
>many|TRBJ2-1|-|TRBV9
TGTGCCAGCAGCGGGGGCCTTCGTGAGTTTTACAATGAGCAGTTCTTC
CASSGGLREFYNEQFF
>once|TRBJ2-7|-|TRBV2
TGTGCCAGCAGGATGGCCGGGGCAACCTACGAGCAGTACTTC
CASRMAGATYEQYF
>once|TRBJ2-7|TRBD2|TRBV7-9
TGTGCCAGCAGTTCTAGACTAGCGGGATCCTACGAGCAGTACTTC
CASSSRLAGSYEQYF
>-|TRBJ1-1|-|TRBV5-1
TGCGTCAGCAGCTTGGGCGGGGCCACTGAAGCTTTCTTT
CVSSLGGATEAFF
>-|TRBJ2-7|TRBD1|TRBV5-1
TGCGCCAGCAGCGACCCACAGGGGGCACCGTACTTC
CASSDPQGAPYF
>-|TRBJ1-2|-|TRBV25-1
TGTGCCAGCAGCGCAACAGGGATTAACTATGGCTACACCTTC
CASSATGINYGYTF
>-|TRBJ2-7|-|TRBV20-1
TGCAGTGCTAGTCTGGCAGGGACCTACGAGCAGTACTTC
CSASLAGTYEQYF
>-|TRBJ2-3|-|TRBV25-1
TGTGCCAGCAGCAGGGACGGAGGCACAGATACGCAGTATTTT
CASSRDGGTDTQYF
>many|TRBJ2-5|-|TRBV19
TGTGCCAGTAGGCCTCCGGGGATGGAGACCCAGTACTTC
CASRPPGMETQYF
>few|TRBJ2-7|-|TRBV2
TGTGCCAGCGACAGGACGTGGATTCCCTACGAGCAGTACTTC
CASDRTWIPYEQYF
>-|TRBJ2-7|-|TRBV6-5
TGTGCCAGCAGTTACAGTCAACTGGGGACCTACGAGCAGTACTTC
CASSYSQLGTYEQYF
>-|TRBJ1-2|-|TRBV29-1
TGCAGCGTTGGGTTAGGGGAGGATGGCTACACCTTC
CSVGLGEDGYTF
>many|TRBJ2-5|TRBD2|TRBV6-2/TRBV6-3
TGTGCCGGATGCGGGGGGGAAGAGACCCAGTACTTC
CAGCGGEETQYF
>-|TRBJ2-7|TRBD1|TRBV19
TGTGCCAGTAGGGGACAGGGGGACTACGAGCAGTACTTC
CASRGQGDYEQYF
>-|TRBJ1-5|TRBD1|TRBV19
TGTGCCAGTACCTCCGGACAGGGATATCAGCCCCAGCATTTT
CASTSGQGYQPQHF
>-|TRBJ2-5|TRBD2|TRBV5-1
TGCGCCAGCCACCCTGGGAGTAGCGGGGGTCGTGAGACCCAGTACTTC
CASHPGSSGGRETQYF
>few|TRBJ2-1|-|TRBV19
TGTGCCAGTAGTATCTCGCGTAGCTCCTACAATGAGCAGTTCTTC
CASSISRSSYNEQFF
>many|TRBJ2-1|TRBD2|TRBV4-1
TGCGCCAGCAGCCAAGACGAAGGACTAGCGGGGGATAAGCAGTTCTTC
CASSQDEGLAGDKQFF
>many|TRBJ1-6|-|TRBV7-6
TGTGCCAGCAGCTTAGACAGCCGTAATTCACCCCTCCACTTT
CASSLDSRNSPLHF
>many|TRBJ2-7|TRBD2|TRBV25-1
TGTGCCAGCAGAATTAGCGGGGGGGCCCCCTACGAGCAGTACTTC
CASRISGGAPYEQYF
>-|TRBJ1-3|-|TRBV29-1
TGCAGCGTTGAGGAGGCATTAGGAAACACCATATATTTT
CSVEEALGNTIYF
>-|TRBJ1-1|TRBD1|TRBV29-1
TGCAGCGTCACCGGGACAGGGGTAACTGAAGCTTTCTTT
CSVTGTGVTEAFF
>few|TRBJ2-5|-|TRBV12-5
TGTGCTAGTGGTTTGGTATTAGGGTCCGACCCGTACCAAGAGACCCAGTACTTC
CASGLVLGSDPYQETQYF
>-|TRBJ2-3|TRBD1|TRBV4-2
TGTGCCAGCAGCCCCACAGGGGGCGGCACAGATACGCAGTATTTT
CASSPTGGGTDTQYF
>-|TRBJ2-2|TRBD2|TRBV4-2
TGTGCCAGCAGCCCCGCGGAGGGACTAGCCGGCGGGGAGCTGTTTTTT
CASSPAEGLAGGELFF
>-|TRBJ1-4|-|TRBV15
TGTGCCACCAGCAGAGTCGGTGGTGGGAGAGATGAAAAACTGTTTTTT
CATSRVGGGRDEKLFF
>-|TRBJ1-2|-|TRBV24-1
TGTGCCACCAGTGATCCCACAAGAAACTATGGCTACACCTTC
CATSDPTRNYGYTF
>-|TRBJ2-7|TRBD2|TRBV12-5
TGTGCTAGTGGTTTGGACGGGACTAGCGGGGGGGCCTCCGAGCAGTACTTC
CASGLDGTSGGASEQYF